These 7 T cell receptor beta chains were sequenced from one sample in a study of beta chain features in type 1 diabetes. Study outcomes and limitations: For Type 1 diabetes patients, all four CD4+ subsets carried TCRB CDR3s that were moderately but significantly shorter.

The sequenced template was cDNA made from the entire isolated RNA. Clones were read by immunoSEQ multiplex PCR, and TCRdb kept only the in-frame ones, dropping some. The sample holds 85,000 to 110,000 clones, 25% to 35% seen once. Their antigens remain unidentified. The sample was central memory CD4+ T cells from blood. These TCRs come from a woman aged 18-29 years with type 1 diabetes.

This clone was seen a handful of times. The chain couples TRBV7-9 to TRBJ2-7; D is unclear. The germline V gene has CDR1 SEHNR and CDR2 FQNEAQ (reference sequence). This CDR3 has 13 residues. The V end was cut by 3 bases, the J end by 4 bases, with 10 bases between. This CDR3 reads CASSFSSGYEQYV. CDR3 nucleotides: TGTGCCAGCAGCTTTAGCTCTGGGTACGAGCAGTACGTC.

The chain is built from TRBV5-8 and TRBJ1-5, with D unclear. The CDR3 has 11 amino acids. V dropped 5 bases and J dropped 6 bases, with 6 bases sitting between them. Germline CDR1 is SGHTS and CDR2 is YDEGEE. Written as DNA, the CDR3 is TGTGCCAGCAGTGAGGGTCAGCCCCAGCATTTT. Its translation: CASSEGQPQHF.

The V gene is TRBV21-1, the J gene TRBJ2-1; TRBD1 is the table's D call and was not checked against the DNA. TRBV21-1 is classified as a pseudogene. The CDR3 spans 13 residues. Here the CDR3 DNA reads TGTGCCAGCGATTTCTTAGGGGGTAATGAGCAGTTCTTC. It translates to CASDFLGGNEQFF.

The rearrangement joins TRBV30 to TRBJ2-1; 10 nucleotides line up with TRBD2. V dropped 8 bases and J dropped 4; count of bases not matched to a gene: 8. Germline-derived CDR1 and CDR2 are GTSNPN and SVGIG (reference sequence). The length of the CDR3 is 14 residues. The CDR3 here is CAGYGTSEYNEQFF. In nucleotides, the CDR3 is TGTGCCGGGTACGGGACTAGCGAATACAATGAGCAGTTCTTC.

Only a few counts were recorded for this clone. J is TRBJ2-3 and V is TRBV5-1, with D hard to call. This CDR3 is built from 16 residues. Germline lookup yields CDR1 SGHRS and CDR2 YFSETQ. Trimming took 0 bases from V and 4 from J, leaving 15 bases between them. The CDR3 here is CASSLVSGFVSDTQYF. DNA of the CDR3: TGCGCCAGCAGCTTGGTTTCGGGTTTTGTCTCAGATACGCAGTATTTT.

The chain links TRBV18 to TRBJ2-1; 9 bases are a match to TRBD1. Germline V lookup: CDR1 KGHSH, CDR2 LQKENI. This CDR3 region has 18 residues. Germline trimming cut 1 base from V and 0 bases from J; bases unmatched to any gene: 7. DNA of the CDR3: TGTGCCAGCTCACCACGCACGGGACAGGGTAGCTCCTACAATGAGCAGTTCTTC. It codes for CASSPRTGQGSSYNEQFF.

CDR3 sequence reads: CASSLGSELEAFF. CDR3 bases: TGTGCCAGCAGCTTGGGTTCGGAGCTTGAAGCTTTCTTT. J is TRBJ1-1 and V is TRBV5-4; D remains ambiguous. Germline CDR1 reads SGHNT; CDR2 reads YYREEE (reference sequence). V was trimmed by 0 bases and J by 7 bases, leaving 10 bases between them. This CDR3 is 13 amino acids long.